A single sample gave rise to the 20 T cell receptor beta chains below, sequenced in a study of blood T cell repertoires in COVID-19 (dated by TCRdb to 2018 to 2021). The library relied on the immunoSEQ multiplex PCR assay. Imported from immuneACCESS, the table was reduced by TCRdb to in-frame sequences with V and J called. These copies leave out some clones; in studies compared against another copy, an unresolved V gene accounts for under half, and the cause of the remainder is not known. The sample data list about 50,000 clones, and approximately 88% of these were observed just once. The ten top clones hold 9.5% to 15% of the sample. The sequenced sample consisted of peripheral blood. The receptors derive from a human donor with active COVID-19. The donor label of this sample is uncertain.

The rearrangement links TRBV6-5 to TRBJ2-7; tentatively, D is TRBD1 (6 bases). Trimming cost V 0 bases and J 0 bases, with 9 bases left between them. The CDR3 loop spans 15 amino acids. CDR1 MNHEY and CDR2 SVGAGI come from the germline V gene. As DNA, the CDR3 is TGTGCCAGCAGTTACTCGGGCAGGGGCTCCTACGAGCAGTACTTC. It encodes CASSYSGRGSYEQYF.

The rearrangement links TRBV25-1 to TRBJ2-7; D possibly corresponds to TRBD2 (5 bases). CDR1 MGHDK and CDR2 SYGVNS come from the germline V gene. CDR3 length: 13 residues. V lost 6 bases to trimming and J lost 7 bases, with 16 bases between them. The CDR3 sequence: CASSPGITGEQYF. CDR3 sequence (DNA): TGTGCCAGCAGCCCCGGGATAACGGGGGAGCAGTACTTC.

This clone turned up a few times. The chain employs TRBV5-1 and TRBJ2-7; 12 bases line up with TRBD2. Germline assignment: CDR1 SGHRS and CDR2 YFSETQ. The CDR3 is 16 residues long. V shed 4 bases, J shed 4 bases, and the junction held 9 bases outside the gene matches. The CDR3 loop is CASSPSLAGGPYEQYF. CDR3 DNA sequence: TGCGCCAGCAGCCCCTCACTAGCGGGAGGACCTTACGAGCAGTACTTC.

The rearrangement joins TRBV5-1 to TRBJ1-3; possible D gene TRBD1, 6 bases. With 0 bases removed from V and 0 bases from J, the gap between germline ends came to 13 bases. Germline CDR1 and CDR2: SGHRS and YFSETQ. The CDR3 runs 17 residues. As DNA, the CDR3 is TGCGCCAGCAGCTTGGCCGGCAGGGGCTCCTCTGGAAACACCATATATTTT. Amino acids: CASSLAGRGSSGNTIYF. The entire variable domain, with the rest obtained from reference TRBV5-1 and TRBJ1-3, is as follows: KAGVTQTPRYLIKTRGQQVTLSCSPISGHRSVSWYQQTPGQGLQFLFEYFSETQRNKGNFPGRFSGRQFSNSRSEMNVSTLELGDSALYLCASSLAGRGSSGNTIYFGEGSWLTVV.

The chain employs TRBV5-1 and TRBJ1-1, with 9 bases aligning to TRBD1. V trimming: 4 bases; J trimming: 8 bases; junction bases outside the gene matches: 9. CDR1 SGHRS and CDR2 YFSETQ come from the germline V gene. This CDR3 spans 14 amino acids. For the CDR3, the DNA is TGCGCCAGCAGCCCCCGGACAGGGGTTCGCGAAGCTTTCTTT. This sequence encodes CASSPRTGVREAFF. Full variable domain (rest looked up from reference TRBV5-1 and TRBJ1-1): KAGVTQTPRYLIKTRGQQVTLSCSPISGHRSVSWYQQTPGQGLQFLFEYFSETQRNKGNFPGRFSGRQFSNSRSEMNVSTLELGDSALYLCASSPRTGVREAFFGQGTRLTVV.

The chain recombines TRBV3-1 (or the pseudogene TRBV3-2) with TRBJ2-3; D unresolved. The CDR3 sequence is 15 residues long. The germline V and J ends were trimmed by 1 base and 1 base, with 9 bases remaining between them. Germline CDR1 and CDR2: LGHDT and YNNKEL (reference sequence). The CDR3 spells CASSQGAARTDTQYF. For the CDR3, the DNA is TGTGCCAGCAGCCAAGGGGCTGCCCGCACAGATACGCAGTATTTT.

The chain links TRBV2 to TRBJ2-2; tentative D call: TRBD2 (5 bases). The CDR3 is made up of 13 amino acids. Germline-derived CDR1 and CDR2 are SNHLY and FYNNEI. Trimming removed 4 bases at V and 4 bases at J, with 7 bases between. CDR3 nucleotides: TGTGCCAGCAGTGTGGACTCCACCGGGGAGCTGTTTTTT. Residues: CASSVDSTGELFF.

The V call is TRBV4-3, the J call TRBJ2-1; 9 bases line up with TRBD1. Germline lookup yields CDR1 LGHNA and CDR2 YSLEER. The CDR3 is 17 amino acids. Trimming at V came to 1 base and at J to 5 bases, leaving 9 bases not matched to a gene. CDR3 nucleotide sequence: TGCGCCAGCAGCCAAGGGGTCTTGGGGACAGGGAACAATGAGCAGTTCTTC. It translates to CASSQGVLGTGNNEQFF.

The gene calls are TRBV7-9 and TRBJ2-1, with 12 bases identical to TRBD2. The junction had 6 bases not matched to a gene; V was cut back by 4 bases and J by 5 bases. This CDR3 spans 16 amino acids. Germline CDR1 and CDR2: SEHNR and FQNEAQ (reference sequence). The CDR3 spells CASSSILAGGNNEQFF. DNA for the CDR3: TGTGCCAGCAGCTCAATACTAGCGGGGGGCAACAATGAGCAGTTCTTC.

This CDR3 reads CASSALGGLVEKLFF. In nucleotides, the CDR3 is TGTGCCAGCAGCGCCCTCGGGGGGCTGGTTGAAAAACTGTTTTTT. This chain joins TRBV11-2 and TRBJ1-4; D perhaps matches TRBD1 (6 bases). CDR3 length: 15 residues. Trimming left V 5 bases short and J 7 bases short, with 17 bases between. CDR1 SGHAT and CDR2 FQNNGV come from the germline V gene.

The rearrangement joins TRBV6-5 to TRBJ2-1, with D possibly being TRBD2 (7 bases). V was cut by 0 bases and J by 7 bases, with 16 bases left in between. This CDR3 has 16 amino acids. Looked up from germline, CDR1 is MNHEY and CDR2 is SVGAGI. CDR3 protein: CASSYSISGGRNEQFF. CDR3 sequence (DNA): TGTGCCAGCAGTTACTCAATCTCGGGGGGCAGGAATGAGCAGTTCTTC.

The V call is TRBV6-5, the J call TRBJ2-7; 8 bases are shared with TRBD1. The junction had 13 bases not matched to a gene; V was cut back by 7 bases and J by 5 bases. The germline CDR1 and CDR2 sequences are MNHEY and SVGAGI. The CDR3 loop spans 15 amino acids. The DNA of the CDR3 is TGTGCCAGCACCAATTGGTGGACAGGGAATGACGAGCAGTACTTC. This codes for CASTNWWTGNDEQYF.

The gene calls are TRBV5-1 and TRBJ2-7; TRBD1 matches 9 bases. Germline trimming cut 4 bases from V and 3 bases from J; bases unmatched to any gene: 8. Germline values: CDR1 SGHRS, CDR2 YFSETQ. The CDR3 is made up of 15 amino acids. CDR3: CASSLRTGEGYEQYF. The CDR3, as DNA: TGCGCCAGCAGCCTTAGGACAGGGGAAGGCTACGAGCAGTACTTC.

In DNA, the CDR3 is TGTGCCAGTAGTATAGGGGGGGCCTACGAGCAGTACTTC. Protein: CASSIGGAYEQYF. J is TRBJ2-7 and V is TRBV19; TRBD2 is a possible D gene (6 bases). The V end lost 1 base, the J end lost 2 bases, and 6 bases lay between the germline ends. The CDR3 sequence is 13 residues long. CDR1 is LNHDA, CDR2 SQIVND, per germline (reference sequence).

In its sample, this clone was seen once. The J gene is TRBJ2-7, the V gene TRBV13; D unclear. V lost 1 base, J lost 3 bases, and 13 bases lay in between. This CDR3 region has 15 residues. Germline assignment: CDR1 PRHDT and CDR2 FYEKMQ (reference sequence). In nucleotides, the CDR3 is TGTGCCAGCAGCTTAGTTAGCAGAAGAGACTACGAGCAGTACTTC. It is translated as CASSLVSRRDYEQYF. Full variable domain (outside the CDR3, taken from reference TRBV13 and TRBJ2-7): AAGVIQSPRHLIKEKRETATLKCYPIPRHDTVYWYQQGPGQDPQFLISFYEKMQSDKGSIPDRFSAQQFSDYHSELNMSSLELGDSALYFCASSLVSRRDYEQYFGPGTRLTVT.

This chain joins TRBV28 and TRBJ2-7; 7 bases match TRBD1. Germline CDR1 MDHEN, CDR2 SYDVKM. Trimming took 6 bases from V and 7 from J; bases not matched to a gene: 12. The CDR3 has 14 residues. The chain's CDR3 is CASRRNRGGLEQYF. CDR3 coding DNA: TGTGCCAGCAGAAGGAACAGGGGTGGCTTAGAGCAGTACTTC.

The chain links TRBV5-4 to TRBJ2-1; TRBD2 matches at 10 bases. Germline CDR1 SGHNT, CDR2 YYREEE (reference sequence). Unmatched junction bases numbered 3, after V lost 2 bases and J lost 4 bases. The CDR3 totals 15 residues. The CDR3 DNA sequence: TGTGCCAGCAGCTTAGGACTAGCGGCGTACAATGAGCAGTTCTTC. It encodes CASSLGLAAYNEQFF.

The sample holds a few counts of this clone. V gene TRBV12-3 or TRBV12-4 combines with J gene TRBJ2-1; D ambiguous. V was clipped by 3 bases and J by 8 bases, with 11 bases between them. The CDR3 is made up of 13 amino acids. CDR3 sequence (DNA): TGTGCCAGCAGTTTGTTAGCTTGGGATGAGCAGTTCTTC. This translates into CASSLLAWDEQFF.

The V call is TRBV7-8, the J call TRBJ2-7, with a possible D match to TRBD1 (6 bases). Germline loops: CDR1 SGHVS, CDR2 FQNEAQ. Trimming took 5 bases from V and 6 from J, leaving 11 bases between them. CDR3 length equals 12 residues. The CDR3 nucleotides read TGTGCCAGCAGCCCTGGGGGCCCCGAGCAGTACTTC. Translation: CASSPGGPEQYF.

CDR3 residues: CASRRDRTLNQPQHF. The CDR3 region has the DNA TGTGCCAGCAGGAGAGACAGGACACTCAATCAGCCCCAGCATTTT. V and J are TRBV6-5 and TRBJ1-5, with D perhaps TRBD1 (6 bases). The germline gives CDR1 MNHEY, CDR2 SVGAGI. V was shortened by 6 bases and J by 3 bases, with 15 bases between the two germline ends. The CDR3 runs to 15 residues.